Listed here are 13 T cell receptor beta chains from one sample, sequenced in a study of CD8+CD57+ T cells in acquired aplastic anemia (dated by TCRdb to 2017 to 2018). Flow cytometry had shown CD8+CD57+ cell expansion in the patients selected for sequencing. TCRdb names Illumina HiSeq 2000 as the instrument used. TCR beta VDJ combination and CDR3 sequence profiling used genomic DNA as the template. TCRdb trimmed the raw reads at Q25, called clones with MiXCR and kept productive beta chains. Rows merge per CDR3 protein into single entries with the most common DNA and genes. The sample table contains roughly 250,000 distinct CDR3 sequences; only one count was recorded for around 43% of them. 7.8% of the sample rests with the top ten. The sequencing sample was made of sorted CD4+, CD8+, or CD8+CD57+ T cells (not recorded which) from PBMCs. Source of these receptors: a human donor with aplastic anemia.

The sample holds many counts of this clonotype. This chain joins TRBV20-1 and TRBJ2-7, with 7 bases aligning to TRBD2. The junction had 9 bases not matched to a gene; V was cut back by 6 bases and J by 4 bases. Germline values: CDR1 DFQATT, CDR2 SNEGSKA (reference sequence). This CDR3 has 13 amino acids. The CDR3 DNA reads TGCAGTGCCCACGGTAGGGAGGGATACGAGCAGTACTTC. Encoded protein: CSAHGREGYEQYF.

This clonotype was found many times. The CDR3 DNA reads as TGCAGCGTTCTCCCGGGAGACTCCTACGAGCAGTACTTC. This codes for CSVLPGDSYEQYF. This rearrangement joins TRBV29-1 to TRBJ2-7, with a possible D match to TRBD2 (6 bases). The germline CDR1 and CDR2 sequences are SQVTM and ANQGSEA. This CDR3 is 13 amino acids long. V lost 5 bases and J 0 bases, leaving 11 bases between the germline ends.

The chain recombines TRBV20-1 with TRBJ1-6, with a weak D call TRBD1 (6 bases). CDR1 is DFQATT and CDR2 is SNEGSKA in the germline V gene (reference sequence). V lost 8 bases and J 0 bases, leaving 20 bases between the germline ends. The CDR3 spans 17 residues. CDR3 in DNA: TGCAGTTTATCGCACCCCAGGGGTAGCTCCTATAATTCACCCCTCCACTTT. Amino acid sequence: CSLSHPRGSSYNSPLHF.

This clonotype was seen repeatedly, ten times or more. This sequence joins TRBV28 and TRBJ1-1; tentative D call: TRBD1 (5 bases). Trimming pared 8 bases from V and 1 base from J, leaving 8 bases between. The V gene's germline CDR1 is MDHEN and CDR2 SYDVKM. The CDR3 loop spans 12 amino acids. CDR3 region: CASLTGNTEAFF. Here the CDR3 DNA reads TGTGCCAGCCTAACAGGGAACACTGAAGCTTTCTTT.

Of note for this clonotype: The junction and the germline gene differ at one end; a read error may be behind it. CDR3 residues: CASSRASKQGVDF. CDR3 nucleotide sequence: TGTGCCAGCAGCCGCGCCTCGAAACAGGGGGTGGACTTC. The rearrangement joins TRBV7-2 to TRBJ1-2, with TRBD1 matching 8 bases. The CDR3 contains 13 residues. The germline V gene encodes CDR1 SGHTA and CDR2 FQGNSA.

This clonotype was seen at least ten times. The chain is built from TRBV12-5 and TRBJ2-7; D gene ambiguous. The CDR3 has 12 amino acids. V was clipped by 4 bases and J by 5 bases, with 9 bases between them. The germline V gene has CDR1 LGHNT and CDR2 FRNRAP. CDR3 DNA sequence: TGTGCTAGTGGTTCCGGGTACGACGAGCAGTACTTC. This translates into CASGSGYDEQYF.

The sample holds a few counts of this clonotype. The chain employs TRBV6-6 and TRBJ2-7; D is possibly TRBD2 (7 bases). The germline CDR1 and CDR2 sequences are MNHNY and SVGAGI (reference sequence). CDR3 length: 17 amino acids. Trimming left V 5 bases short and J 3 bases short, with 23 bases between. CDR3 protein: CASSLFNKAGAYYEQYF. For the CDR3, the DNA is TGTGCCAGCAGTCTCTTTAATAAGGCGGGGGCCTACTACGAGCAGTACTTC.

This clonotype was counted at least ten times. CDR3 sequence (DNA): TGTGCCAGCAGCCGGACCGAGGAGCAGTACTTC. Residues: CASSRTEEQYF. The chain combines TRBV7-9 with TRBJ2-7, with unresolved D. This CDR3 region has 11 residues. Looked up from germline, CDR1 is SEHNR and CDR2 is FQNEAQ (reference sequence). The ends were cut back, 5 bases at V and 7 bases at J, with 9 bases in the middle.

This sequence joins TRBV2 and TRBJ2-5; the D gene is possibly TRBD1 (6 bases). V dropped 7 bases and J dropped 5 bases, with 11 bases sitting between them. Per germline, CDR1 SNHLY and CDR2 FYNNEI. The CDR3 spans 12 residues. CDR3 region: CASTTGQETQYF. The CDR3 DNA is TGTGCCAGCACTACAGGGCAGGAGACCCAGTACTTC.

This clonotype was observed a handful of times. Relative to the germline gene, one junction end is altered; a read error may explain this. This chain joins TRBV7-3 and TRBJ2-5, with 10 bases lining up with TRBD2. Germline V CDR1 and CDR2: SGHTA, FQGTGA. This CDR3 is built from 18 residues. The CDR3 here is CASSHLGRASGGKETQYF. The CDR3 DNA sequence: TGCGCCAGCAGCCACCTTGGGAGGGCTAGCGGGGGAAAGGAGACCCAGTACTTC. The full variable domain, rest sourced from reference TRBV7-3 and TRBJ2-5, is GAGVSQTPSNKVTEKGKYVELRCDPISGHTALYWYRQSLGQGPEFLIYFQGTGAADDSGLPNDRFFAVRPEGSVSTLKIQRTERGDSAVYLCASSHLGRASGGKETQYFGPGTRLLVL.

This clonotype was counted many times. This chain links TRBV7-8 with TRBJ2-7; 7 positions match TRBD2. The V gene end was trimmed by 5 bases and the J gene end by 2 bases; junction bases not matched to a gene: 15. The CDR3 loop spans 17 amino acids. Per the germline V gene, CDR1 is SGHVS and CDR2 is FQNEAQ. CDR3 DNA sequence: TGTGCCAGCAGCAGTACCGGGACTACCTACTCTCCCTACGAGCAGTACTTC. Its protein is CASSSTGTTYSPYEQYF. The full variable domain, completed using reference TRBV7-8 and TRBJ2-7, is GAGVSQSPRYKVAKRGQDVALRCDPISGHVSLFWYQQALGQGPEFLTYFQNEAQLDKSGLPSDRFFAERPEGSVSTLKIQRTQQEDSAVYLCASSSTGTTYSPYEQYFGPGTRLTVT.

The chain uses TRBV28 and TRBJ2-7; 10 bases are shared with TRBD2. V lost 1 base and J lost 3; bases outside the gene matches: 9. The CDR3 has 17 amino acids. The germline V gene encodes CDR1 MDHEN and CDR2 SYDVKM. This CDR3 reads CASSLFSTLAGDYEQYF. The CDR3 bases are TGTGCCAGCAGTTTATTTTCCACGCTAGCGGGAGACTACGAGCAGTACTTC.

This clonotype has ten or more counts. This chain links TRBV11-2 with TRBJ1-1, with TRBD1 matching over 8 bases. The CDR3 loop spans 14 amino acids. The germline V gene has CDR1 SGHAT and CDR2 FQNNGV. The J segment lost 10 bases and the V segment lost 0 bases, leaving 7 bases of the junction unmatched. Here the CDR3 DNA reads TGTGCCAGCAGCTTAGAAGTTAGAGGACAGGGAGCTTTCTTT. Translating it yields CASSLEVRGQGAFF.